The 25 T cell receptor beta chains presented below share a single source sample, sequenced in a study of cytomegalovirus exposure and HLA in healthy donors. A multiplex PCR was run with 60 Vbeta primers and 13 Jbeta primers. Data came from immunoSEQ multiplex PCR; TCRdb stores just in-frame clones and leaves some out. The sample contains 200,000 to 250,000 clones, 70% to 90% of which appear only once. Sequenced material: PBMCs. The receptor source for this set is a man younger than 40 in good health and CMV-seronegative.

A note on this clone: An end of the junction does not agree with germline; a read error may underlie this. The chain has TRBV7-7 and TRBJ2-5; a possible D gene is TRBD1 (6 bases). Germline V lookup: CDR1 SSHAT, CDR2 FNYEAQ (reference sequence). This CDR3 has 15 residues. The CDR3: CASSLRGNRAETQYF. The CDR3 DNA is TGTGCTAGCAGCTTAAGGGGGAACAGGGCGGAGACCCAGTACTTC.

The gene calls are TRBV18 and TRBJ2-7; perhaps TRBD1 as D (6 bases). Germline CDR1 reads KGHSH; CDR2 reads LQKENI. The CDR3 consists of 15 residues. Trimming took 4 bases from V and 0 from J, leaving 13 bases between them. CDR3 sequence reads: CASSQGRDISYEQYF. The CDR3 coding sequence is TGTGCCAGCTCACAGGGCCGGGACATCTCCTACGAGCAGTACTTC.

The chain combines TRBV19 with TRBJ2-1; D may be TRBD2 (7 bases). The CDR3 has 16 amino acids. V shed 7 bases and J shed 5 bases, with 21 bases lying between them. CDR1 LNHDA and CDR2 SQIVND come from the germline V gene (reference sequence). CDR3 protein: CASTAALGAGDNEQFF. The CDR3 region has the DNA TGTGCCAGTACGGCCGCTTTGGGGGCGGGGGACAATGAGCAGTTCTTC.

CDR3 nucleotides: TGCGCCAGCAGCCAAGGCAGAAACACTGAAGCTTTCTTT. Its translation is CASSQGRNTEAFF. The genes are TRBV4-1 and TRBJ1-1; the D is unclear. V lost 1 base, J lost 2 bases, and 5 bases lay in between. Per the germline V gene, CDR1 is MGHRA and CDR2 is YSYEKL. The CDR3 sequence is 13 residues long.

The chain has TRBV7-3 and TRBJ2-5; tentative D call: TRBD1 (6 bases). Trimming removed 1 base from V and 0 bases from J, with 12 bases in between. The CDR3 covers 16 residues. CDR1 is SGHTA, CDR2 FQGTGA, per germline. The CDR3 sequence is CASSLNGGAYQETQYF. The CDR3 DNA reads TGTGCCAGCAGCTTAAATGGGGGCGCGTACCAAGAGACCCAGTACTTC.

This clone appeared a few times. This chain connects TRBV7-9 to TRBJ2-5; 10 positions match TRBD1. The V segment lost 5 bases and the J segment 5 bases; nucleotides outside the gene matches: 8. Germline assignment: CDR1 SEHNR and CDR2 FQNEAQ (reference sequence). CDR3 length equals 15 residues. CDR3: CASSRGQGYAETQYF. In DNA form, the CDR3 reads TGTGCCAGCAGCCGGGGACAGGGGTATGCGGAGACCCAGTACTTC.

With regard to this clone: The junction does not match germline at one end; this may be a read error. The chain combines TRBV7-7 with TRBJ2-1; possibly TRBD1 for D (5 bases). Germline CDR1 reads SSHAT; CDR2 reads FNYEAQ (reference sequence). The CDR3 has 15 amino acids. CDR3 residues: CASSARDSSYNEQFF. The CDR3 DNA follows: TGTGCTAGCAGCGCCAGGGATAGCTCCTACAATGAGCAGTTCTTC. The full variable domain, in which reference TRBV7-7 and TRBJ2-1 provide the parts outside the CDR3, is GAGVSQSPRYKVTKRGQDVTLRCDPISSHATLYWYQQALGQGPEFLTYFNYEAQPDKSGLPSDRFSAERPEGSISTLTIQRTEQRDSAMYRCASSARDSSYNEQFFGPGTRLTVL.

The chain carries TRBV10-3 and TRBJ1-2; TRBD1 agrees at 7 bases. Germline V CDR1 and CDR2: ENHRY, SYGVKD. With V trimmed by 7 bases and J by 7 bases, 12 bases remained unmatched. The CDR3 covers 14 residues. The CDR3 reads CAITRDSGFGGYTF. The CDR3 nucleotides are TGTGCCATCACCAGGGACAGTGGGTTTGGTGGCTACACCTTC.

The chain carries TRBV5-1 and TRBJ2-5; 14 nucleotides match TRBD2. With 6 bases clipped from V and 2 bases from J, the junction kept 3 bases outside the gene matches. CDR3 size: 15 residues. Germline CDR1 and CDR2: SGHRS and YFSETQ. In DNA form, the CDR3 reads TGCGCCAGCAACCGACTAGCGGGGGGGCAAGAGACCCAGTACTTC. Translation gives CASNRLAGGQETQYF.

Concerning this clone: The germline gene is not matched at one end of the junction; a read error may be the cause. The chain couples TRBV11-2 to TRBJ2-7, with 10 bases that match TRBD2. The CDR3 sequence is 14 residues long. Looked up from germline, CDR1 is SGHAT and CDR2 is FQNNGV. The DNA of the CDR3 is TGTGCCAGCAGCATAGAGCGGGGGGGCTACGAGCAGTACTTC. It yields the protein CASSIERGGYEQYF.

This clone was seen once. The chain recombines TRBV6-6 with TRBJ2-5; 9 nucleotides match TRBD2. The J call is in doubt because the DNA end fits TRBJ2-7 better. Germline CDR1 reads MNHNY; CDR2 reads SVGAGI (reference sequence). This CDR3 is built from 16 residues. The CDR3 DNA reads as TGTGCCAGCAGTTACGTGGCTAGCGGGGTTCGCTACGAGCAGTACTTC. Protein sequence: CASSYVASGVRYEQYF.

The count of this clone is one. CDR3 coding DNA: TGTGCCAGCAGCCCATTAGGTAGCTGGGAGACCCAGTACTTC. As protein: CASSPLGSWETQYF. The chain joins TRBV6-5 to TRBJ2-5; no clear D. The V end was cut by 6 bases, the J end by 5 bases, with 16 bases between. This CDR3 comprises 14 residues. Per the germline V gene, CDR1 is MNHEY and CDR2 is SVGAGI.

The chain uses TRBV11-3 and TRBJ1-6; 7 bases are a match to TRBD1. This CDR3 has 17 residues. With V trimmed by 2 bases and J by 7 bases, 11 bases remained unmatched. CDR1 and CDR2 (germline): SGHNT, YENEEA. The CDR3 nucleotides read TGTGCCAGCAGCTTAACGGAGGGACAGTTGCCCAATTCACCCCTCCACTTT. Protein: CASSLTEGQLPNSPLHF.

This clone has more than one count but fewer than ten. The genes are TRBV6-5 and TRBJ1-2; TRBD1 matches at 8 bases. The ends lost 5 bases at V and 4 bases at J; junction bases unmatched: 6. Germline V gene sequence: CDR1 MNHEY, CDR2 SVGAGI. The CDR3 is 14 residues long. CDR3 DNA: TGTGCCAGCAGTACCAGGGGGCGGATCTATGGCTACACCTTC. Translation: CASSTRGRIYGYTF.

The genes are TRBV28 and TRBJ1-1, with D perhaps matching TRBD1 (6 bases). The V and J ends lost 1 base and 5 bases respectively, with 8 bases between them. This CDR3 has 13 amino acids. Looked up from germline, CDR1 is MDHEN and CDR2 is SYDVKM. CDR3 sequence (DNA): TGTGCCAGCAGTTTATCTACAGGGACTGAAGCTTTCTTT. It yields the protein CASSLSTGTEAFF. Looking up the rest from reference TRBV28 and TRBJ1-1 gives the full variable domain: DVKVTQSSRYLVKRTGEKVFLECVQDMDHENMFWYRQDPGLGLRLIYFSYDVKMKEKGDIPEGYSVSREKKERFSLILESASTNQTSMYLCASSLSTGTEAFFGQGTRLTVV.

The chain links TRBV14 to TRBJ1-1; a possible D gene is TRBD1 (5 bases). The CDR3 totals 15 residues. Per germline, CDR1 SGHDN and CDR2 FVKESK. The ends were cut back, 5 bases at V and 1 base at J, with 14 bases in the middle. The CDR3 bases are TGTGCCAGCAGCACAACTCTGGGGGGGAACACTGAAGCTTTCTTT. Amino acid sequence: CASSTTLGGNTEAFF. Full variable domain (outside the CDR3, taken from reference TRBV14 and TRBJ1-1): EAGVTQFPSHSVIEKGQTVTLRCDPISGHDNLYWYRRVMGKEIKFLLHFVKESKQDESGMPNNRFLAERTGGTYSTLKVQPAELEDSGVYFCASSTTLGGNTEAFFGQGTRLTVV.

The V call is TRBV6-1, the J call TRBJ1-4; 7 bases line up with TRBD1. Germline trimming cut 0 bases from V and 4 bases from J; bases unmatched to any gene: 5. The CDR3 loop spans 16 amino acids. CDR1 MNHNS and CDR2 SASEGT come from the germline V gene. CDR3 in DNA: TGTGCCAGCAGTGAAGCGTCCGGGACAGTTAATGAAAAACTGTTTTTT. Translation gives CASSEASGTVNEKLFF.

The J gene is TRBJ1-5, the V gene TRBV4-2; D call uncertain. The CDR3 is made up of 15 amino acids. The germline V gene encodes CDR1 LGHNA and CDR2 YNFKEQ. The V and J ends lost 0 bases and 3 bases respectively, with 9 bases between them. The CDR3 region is CASSQDAAVNQPQHF. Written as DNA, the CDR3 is TGTGCCAGCAGCCAAGACGCGGCAGTCAATCAGCCCCAGCATTTT.

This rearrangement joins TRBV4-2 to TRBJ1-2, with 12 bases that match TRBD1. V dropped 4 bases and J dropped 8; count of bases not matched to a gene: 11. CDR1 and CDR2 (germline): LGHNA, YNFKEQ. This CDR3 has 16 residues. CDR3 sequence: CASSPQRGTGGDGYTF. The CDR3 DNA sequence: TGTGCCAGCAGCCCCCAACGCGGGACAGGGGGCGACGGCTACACCTTC.

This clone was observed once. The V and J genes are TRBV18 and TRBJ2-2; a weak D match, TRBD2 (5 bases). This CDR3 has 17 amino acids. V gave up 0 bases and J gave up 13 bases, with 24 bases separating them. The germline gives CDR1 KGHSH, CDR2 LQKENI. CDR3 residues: CASSPPRALSLPRGLFF. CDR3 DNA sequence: TGTGCCAGCTCACCACCTAGGGCCTTAAGTCTCCCACGGGGGCTGTTTTTT.

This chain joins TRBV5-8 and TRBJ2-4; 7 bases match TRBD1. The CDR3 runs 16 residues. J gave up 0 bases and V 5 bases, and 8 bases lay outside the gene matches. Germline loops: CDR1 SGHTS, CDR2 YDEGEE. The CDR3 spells CASSFMTGIAKNIQYF. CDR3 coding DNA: TGTGCCAGCAGTTTTATGACAGGGATAGCCAAAAACATTCAGTACTTC.

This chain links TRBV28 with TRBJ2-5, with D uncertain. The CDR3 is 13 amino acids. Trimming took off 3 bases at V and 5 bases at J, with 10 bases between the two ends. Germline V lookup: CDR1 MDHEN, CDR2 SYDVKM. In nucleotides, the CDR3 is TGTGCCAGCAGTTTTCCCTTTTTTGAGACCCAGTACTTC. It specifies CASSFPFFETQYF.

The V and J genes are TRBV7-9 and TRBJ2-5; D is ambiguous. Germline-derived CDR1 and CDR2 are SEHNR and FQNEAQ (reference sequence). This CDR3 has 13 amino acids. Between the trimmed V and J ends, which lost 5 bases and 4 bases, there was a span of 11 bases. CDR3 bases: TGTGCCAGCAGCAGACGGGTCCGAGAGACCCAGTACTTC. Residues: CASSRRVRETQYF.

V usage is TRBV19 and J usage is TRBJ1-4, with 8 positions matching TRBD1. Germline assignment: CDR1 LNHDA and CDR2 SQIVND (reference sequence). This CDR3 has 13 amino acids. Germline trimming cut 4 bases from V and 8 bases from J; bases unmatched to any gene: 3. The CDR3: CASSNDRGEKLFF. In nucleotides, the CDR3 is TGTGCCAGTAGTAACGACAGGGGAGAAAAACTGTTTTTT.

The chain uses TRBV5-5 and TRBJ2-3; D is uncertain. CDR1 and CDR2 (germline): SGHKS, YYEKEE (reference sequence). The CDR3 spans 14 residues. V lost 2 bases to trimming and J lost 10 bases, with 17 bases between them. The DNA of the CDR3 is TGTGCCAGCAGCTTTCGAGCCACAGAACCCTCGCAGTATTTT. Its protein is CASSFRATEPSQYF.